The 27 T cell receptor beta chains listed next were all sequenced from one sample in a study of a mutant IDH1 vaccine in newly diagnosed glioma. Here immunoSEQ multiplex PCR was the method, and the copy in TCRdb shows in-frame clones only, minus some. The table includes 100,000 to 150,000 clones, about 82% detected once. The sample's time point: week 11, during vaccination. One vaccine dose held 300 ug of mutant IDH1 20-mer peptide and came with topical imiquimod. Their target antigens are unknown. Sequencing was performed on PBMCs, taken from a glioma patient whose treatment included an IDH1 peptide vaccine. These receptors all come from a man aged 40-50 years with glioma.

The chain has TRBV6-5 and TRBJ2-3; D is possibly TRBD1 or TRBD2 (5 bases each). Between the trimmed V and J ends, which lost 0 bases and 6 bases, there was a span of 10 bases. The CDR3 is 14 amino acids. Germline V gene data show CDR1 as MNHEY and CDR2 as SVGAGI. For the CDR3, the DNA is TGTGCCAGCAGTTACTCGAGGGGTAGCGATACGCAGTATTTT. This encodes CASSYSRGSDTQYF.

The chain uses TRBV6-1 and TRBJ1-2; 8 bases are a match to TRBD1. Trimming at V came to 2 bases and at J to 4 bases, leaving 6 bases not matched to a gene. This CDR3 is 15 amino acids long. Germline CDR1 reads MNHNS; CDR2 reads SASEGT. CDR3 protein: CASSEKAGGAYGYTF. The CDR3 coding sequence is TGTGCCAGCAGTGAAAAGGCAGGGGGCGCCTATGGCTACACCTTC.

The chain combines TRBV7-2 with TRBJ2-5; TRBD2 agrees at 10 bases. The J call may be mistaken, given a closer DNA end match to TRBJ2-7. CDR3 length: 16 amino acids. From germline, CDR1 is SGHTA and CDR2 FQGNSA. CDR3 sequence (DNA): TGTGCCAGCAGCTTGGCTAGCGGGAGTGAGACCTACGAGCAGTACTTC. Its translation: CASSLASGSETYEQYF.

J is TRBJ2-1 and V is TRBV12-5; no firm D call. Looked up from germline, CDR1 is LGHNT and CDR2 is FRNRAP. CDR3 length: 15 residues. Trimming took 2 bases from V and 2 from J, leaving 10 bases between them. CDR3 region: CASGLPRDPYNEQFF. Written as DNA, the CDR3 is TGTGCTAGTGGTTTGCCCCGCGACCCCTACAATGAGCAGTTCTTC.

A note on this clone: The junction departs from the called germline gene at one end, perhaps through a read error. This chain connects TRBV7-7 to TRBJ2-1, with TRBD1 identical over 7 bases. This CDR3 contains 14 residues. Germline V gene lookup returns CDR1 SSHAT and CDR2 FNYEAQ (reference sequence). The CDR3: CASSFDRANNEQFF. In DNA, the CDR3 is TGTGCTAGCAGCTTCGACAGGGCGAACAATGAGCAGTTCTTC. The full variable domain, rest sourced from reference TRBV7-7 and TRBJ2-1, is GAGVSQSPRYKVTKRGQDVTLRCDPISSHATLYWYQQALGQGPEFLTYFNYEAQPDKSGLPSDRFSAERPEGSISTLTIQRTEQRDSAMYRCASSFDRANNEQFFGPGTRLTVL.

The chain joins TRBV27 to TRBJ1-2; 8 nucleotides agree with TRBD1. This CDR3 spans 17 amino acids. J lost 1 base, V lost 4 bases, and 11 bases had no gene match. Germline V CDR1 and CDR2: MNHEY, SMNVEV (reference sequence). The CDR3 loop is CASSYTGTGALNYGYTF. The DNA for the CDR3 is TGTGCCAGCAGTTACACCGGGACAGGTGCCCTTAACTATGGCTACACCTTC.

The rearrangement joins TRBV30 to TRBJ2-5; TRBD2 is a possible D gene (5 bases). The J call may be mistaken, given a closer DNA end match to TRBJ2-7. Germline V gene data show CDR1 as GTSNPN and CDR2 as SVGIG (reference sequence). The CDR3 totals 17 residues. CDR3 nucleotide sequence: TGTGCCTGGAGTGTAAGCGGACCAGCCTCGGTAACCTACGAGCAGTACTTC. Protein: CAWSVSGPASVTYEQYF.

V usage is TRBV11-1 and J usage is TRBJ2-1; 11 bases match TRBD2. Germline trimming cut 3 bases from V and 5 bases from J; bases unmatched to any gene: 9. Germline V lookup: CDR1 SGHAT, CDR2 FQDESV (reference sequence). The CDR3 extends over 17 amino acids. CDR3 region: CASSFTSGSITDNEQFF. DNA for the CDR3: TGTGCCAGCAGCTTTACTAGCGGGAGTATTACCGACAATGAGCAGTTCTTC.

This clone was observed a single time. The CDR3 sequence: CASSVGPYRADTQYF. As DNA, the CDR3 is TGTGCCAGCAGCGTAGGGCCCTACAGGGCAGATACGCAGTATTTT. V is TRBV9 and J is TRBJ2-3, with D possibly TRBD1 on 6 matching bases. Germline V gives CDR1 SGDLS, CDR2 YYNGEE. Deletions cut 0 bases from V and 4 bases from J, with 12 bases between. The CDR3 spans 15 residues.

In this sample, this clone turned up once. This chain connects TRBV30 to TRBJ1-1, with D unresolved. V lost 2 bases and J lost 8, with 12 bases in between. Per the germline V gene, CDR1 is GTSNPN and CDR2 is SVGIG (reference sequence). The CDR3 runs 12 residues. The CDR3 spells CAWSNPRTEAFF. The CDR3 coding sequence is TGTGCCTGGAGTAATCCCAGGACGGAAGCTTTCTTT. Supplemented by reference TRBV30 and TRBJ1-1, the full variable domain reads SQTIHQWPATLVQPVGSPLSLECTVEGTSNPNLYWYRQAAGRGLQLLFYSVGIGQISSEVPQNLSASRPQDRQFILSSKKLLLSDSGFYLCAWSNPRTEAFFGQGTRLTVV.

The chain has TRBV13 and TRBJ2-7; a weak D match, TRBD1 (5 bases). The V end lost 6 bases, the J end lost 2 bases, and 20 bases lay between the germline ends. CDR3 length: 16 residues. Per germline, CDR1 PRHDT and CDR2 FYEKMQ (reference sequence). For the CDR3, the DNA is TGTGCCAGCAGTCTTGGCCGCGGTGGGGCAACCTACGAGCAGTACTTC. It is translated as CASSLGRGGATYEQYF.

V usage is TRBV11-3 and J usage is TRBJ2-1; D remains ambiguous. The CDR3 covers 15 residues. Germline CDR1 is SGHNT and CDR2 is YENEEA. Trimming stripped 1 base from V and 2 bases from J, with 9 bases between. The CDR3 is CASSLGRVTYNEQFF. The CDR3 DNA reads TGTGCCAGCAGCTTAGGACGGGTAACCTACAATGAGCAGTTCTTC.

This CDR3 is CASSYLAGGSYEQYF. The DNA for the CDR3 is TGCGCCAGCAGCTACCTAGCGGGGGGCTCATACGAGCAGTACTTC. V usage is TRBV5-1 and J usage is TRBJ2-7; the match to TRBD2 covers 11 bases. The CDR3 consists of 15 residues. Germline CDR1 SGHRS, CDR2 YFSETQ. V lost 3 bases, J lost 4 bases, and 6 bases stayed unmatched.

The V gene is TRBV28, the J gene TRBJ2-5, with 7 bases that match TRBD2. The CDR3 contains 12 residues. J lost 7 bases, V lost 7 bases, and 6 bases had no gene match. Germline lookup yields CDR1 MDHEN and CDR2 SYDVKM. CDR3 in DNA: TGTGCCAGCAAGGGGACTATATCGACCCAGTACTTC. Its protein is CASKGTISTQYF. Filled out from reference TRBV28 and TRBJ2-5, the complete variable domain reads DVKVTQSSRYLVKRTGEKVFLECVQDMDHENMFWYRQDPGLGLRLIYFSYDVKMKEKGDIPEGYSVSREKKERFSLILESASTNQTSMYLCASKGTISTQYFGPGTRLLVL.

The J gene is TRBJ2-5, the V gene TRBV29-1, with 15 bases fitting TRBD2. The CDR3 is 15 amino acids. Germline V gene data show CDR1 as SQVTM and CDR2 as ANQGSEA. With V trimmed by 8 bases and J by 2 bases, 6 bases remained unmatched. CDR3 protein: CSKGLAGGIQETQYF. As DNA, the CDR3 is TGCAGCAAGGGACTAGCGGGGGGAATTCAAGAGACCCAGTACTTC. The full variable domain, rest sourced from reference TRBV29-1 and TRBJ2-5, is SAVISQKPSRDICQRGTSLTIQCQVDSQVTMMFWYRQQPGQSLTLIATANQGSEATYESGFVIDKFPISRPNLTFSTLTVSNMSPEDSSIYLCSKGLAGGIQETQYFGPGTRLLVL.

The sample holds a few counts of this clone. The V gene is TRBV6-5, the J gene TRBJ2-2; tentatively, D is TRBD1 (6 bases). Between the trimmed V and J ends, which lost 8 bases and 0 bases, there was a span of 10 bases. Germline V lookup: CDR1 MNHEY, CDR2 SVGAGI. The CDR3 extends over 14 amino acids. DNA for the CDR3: TGTGCCAGCTCGAACAGGGCGAACACCGGGGAGCTGTTTTTT. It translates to CASSNRANTGELFF.

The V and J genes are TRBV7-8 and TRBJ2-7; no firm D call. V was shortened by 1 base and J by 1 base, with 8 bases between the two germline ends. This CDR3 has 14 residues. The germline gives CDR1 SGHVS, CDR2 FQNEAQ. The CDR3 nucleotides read TGTGCCAGCAGCTTAGAATCGGTATCCTACGAGCAGTACTTC. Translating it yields CASSLESVSYEQYF.

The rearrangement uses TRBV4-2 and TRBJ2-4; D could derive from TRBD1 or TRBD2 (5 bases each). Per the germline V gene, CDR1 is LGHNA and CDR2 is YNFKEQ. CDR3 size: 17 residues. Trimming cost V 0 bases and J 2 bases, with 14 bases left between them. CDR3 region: CASSQDDGTLTKNIQYF. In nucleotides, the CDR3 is TGTGCCAGCAGCCAAGATGACGGGACCCTGACCAAAAACATTCAGTACTTC.

CDR3 in amino acids: CASSSRGSPGSYTQYF. The CDR3 nucleotides are TGTGCCAGCAGCTCTAGGGGGAGCCCGGGAAGTTATACGCAGTATTTT. This sequence joins TRBV7-9 and TRBJ2-3; TRBD1 might be the D (6 bases). Germline CDR1 reads SEHNR; CDR2 reads FQNEAQ (reference sequence). The CDR3 is 16 residues long. V was trimmed by 4 bases and J by 7 bases, leaving 21 bases between them.

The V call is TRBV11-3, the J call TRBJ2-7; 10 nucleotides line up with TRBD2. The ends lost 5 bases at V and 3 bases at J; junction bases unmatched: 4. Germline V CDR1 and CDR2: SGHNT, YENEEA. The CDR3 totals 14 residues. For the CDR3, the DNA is TGTGCCAGCAGCCCTAGCGGGAGAATCTACGAGCAGTACTTC. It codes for CASSPSGRIYEQYF.

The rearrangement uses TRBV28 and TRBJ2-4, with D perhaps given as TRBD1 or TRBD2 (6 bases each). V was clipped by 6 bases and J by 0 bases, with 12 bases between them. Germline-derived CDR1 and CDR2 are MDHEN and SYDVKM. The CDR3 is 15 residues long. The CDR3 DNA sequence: TGTGCCAGCAGCCCTTCGGGGGCAGCCAAAAACATTCAGTACTTC. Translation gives CASSPSGAAKNIQYF.

The CDR3 loop reads CASSLKTGGIEAFF. DNA of the CDR3: TGCGCCAGCAGCTTGAAGACAGGGGGTATTGAAGCTTTCTTT. The J gene is TRBJ1-1, the V gene TRBV5-1, with TRBD1 matching 9 bases. The junction had 5 bases not matched to a gene; V was cut back by 1 base and J by 7 bases. This CDR3 is 14 amino acids long. Germline loops: CDR1 SGHRS, CDR2 YFSETQ. Full variable domain (rest looked up from reference TRBV5-1 and TRBJ1-1): KAGVTQTPRYLIKTRGQQVTLSCSPISGHRSVSWYQQTPGQGLQFLFEYFSETQRNKGNFPGRFSGRQFSNSRSEMNVSTLELGDSALYLCASSLKTGGIEAFFGQGTRLTVV.

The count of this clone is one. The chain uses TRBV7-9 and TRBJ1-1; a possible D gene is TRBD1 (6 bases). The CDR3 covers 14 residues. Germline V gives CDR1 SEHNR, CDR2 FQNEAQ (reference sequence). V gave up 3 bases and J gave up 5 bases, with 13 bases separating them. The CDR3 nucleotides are TGTGCCAGCAGCTTCCTGGGAGGGGGGACTGAAGCTTTCTTT. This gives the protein CASSFLGGGTEAFF.

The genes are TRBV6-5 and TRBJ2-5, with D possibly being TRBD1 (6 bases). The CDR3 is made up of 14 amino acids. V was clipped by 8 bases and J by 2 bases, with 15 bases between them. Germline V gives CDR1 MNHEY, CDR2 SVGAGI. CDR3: CASAGQGRQETQYF. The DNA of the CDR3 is TGTGCCAGCGCTGGCCAGGGGCGACAAGAGACCCAGTACTTC.

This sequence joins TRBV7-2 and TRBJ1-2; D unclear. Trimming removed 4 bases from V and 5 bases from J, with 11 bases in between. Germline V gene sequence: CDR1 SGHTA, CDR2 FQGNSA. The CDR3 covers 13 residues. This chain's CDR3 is CASSYRQAYGYTF. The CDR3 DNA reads TGTGCCAGCAGCTATAGGCAGGCTTATGGCTACACCTTC. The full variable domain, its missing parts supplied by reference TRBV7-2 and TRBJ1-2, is GAGVSQSPSNKVTEKGKDVELRCDPISGHTALYWYRQSLGQGLEFLIYFQGNSAPDKSGLPSDRFSAERTGGSVSTLTIQRTQQEDSAVYLCASSYRQAYGYTFGSGTRLTVV.

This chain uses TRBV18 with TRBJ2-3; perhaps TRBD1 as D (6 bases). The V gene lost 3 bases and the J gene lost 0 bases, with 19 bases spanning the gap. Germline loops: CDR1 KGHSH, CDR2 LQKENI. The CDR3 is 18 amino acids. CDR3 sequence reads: CASSPTRGLPTSTDTQYF. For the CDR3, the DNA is TGTGCCAGCTCACCTACCAGGGGCCTACCGACTAGCACAGATACGCAGTATTTT. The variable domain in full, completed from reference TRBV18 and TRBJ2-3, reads NAGVMQNPRHLVRRRGQEARLRCSPMKGHSHVYWYRQLPEEGLKFMVYLQKENIIDESGMPKERFSAEFPKEGPSILRIQQVVRGDSAAYFCASSPTRGLPTSTDTQYFGPGTRLTVL.

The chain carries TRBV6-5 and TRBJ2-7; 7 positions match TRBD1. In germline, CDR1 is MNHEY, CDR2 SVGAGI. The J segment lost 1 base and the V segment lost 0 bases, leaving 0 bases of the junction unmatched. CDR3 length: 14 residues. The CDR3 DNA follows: TGTGCCAGCAGTTACTCGGACAGGTCCTACGAGCAGTACTTC. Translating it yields CASSYSDRSYEQYF.